This T cell receptor (beta chain) was captured by sequencing in a study of blood T cell repertoires in COVID-19 (dated by TCRdb to the early 2020s). For the study in its entirety: The collaborator samples originated in the United States, Italy and Spain and spanned the acute and convalescent phases of COVID-19. Samples came from the ongoing ImmuneRACE study (first 160 participants) plus 1,254 subjects from 6 global collaborators. The material from the prospective study consisted of cDNA or gDNA derived from T cells, B-cell-depleted T cells, or PBMCs. The repertoires were released in a freely available public database intended as a resource for research on the immune response to SARS-CoV-2. Deeply sampled blood TCRbeta repertoires from subjects exposed to, actively infected with, or recovered from COVID-19 were included in the dataset. A de-identified subject ID, COVID-19 status, age in years and sex were almost always included in the sample metadata. Where HLA class I and class II types were available, the types were taken from metadata supplied by the sample provider, not from assay-based typing. Results and caveats for the whole study, not just this receptor: The quantity of clinical and demographic metadata differed by source and by participant and was supplied without curation.

Each collaborating institution followed its own protocols to collect whole blood in K2EDTA tubes. For TCRbeta analysis, collaborators shipped samples in one of three forms: frozen whole blood, isolated PBMCs, or DNA extracted from either of those sample types. TCRbeta CDR3 regions were amplified from genomic DNA using the immunoSEQ Assay, a bias-controlled multiplex PCR. The source study handled its data this way. Within the assay, amplification of reference gene primers was used to estimate how many nucleated cells each sample contained. To quantify the absolute abundance of each unique TCRbeta CDR3 rearrangement, sequence reads were collapsed and filtered. For each sample, productive Simpson clonality was calculated as the square root of Simpson's diversity index over productive rearrangements. TCRdb obtained this table from immuneACCESS and retained in-frame rearrangements with V and J assigned. These tables miss some clones; where compared with another copy, unresolved V genes account for less than half of the shortfall, and the remainder is unexplained. The DNA was the basis for D and trimming; V, J and clone size are from that table. The sample table holds about 490,000 clones, of which 80% to 90% were seen once. The top ten clonotypes cover 3.2% of the sample.

Notes on this clone: What antigen it recognizes has not been identified. Nothing much larger sits one base from this clone, and base qualities are not available.

Based on the germline V gene (reference sequence), the CDR1 and CDR2 sequences are GTSNPN and SVGIG. The CDR3 measures 16 amino acids from cysteine to phenylalanine. Only CDR3 DNA remains: 48 bases, in frame from the first base. After removal of 1 base from V and 4 bases from J, the junction retains 10 bases not matched to a gene. Here the chain combines TRBV30 and TRBJ2-3; 8 bases in the middle match TRBD2. The sequencing input was peripheral blood. The origin of this receptor is a human donor in a cohort sampled during active COVID-19. The CDR3 sequence is CAWSGISGSGADTQYF. The DNA sequence reads TGTGCCTGGAGTGGAATAAGCGGGAGCGGTGCAGATACGCAGTATTTT.